Sequencing of this T cell receptor beta chain was carried out in a study of T-cell reconstitution after alpha-beta-depleted transplantation in children. Study results and caveats: Where some patients showed high TCRbeta diversity at day 60, it came from recipient T cells and thymic progenitors that had survived. About two months after transplant, alpha-beta T cells reportedly came from several hundred expanded graft clones. T-cell counts and diversity at one year following transplant were attributed mainly to newly produced T cells.

It was with unique molecular identifiers that the TCRbeta library was prepared. A single record per CDR3 protein comes from TCRdb applying MiXCR to the PCR reads. Of more than 400,000 distinct CDR3 sequences listed, roughly 11% were seen once; the top ten hold around 13%. CDR1 is SGHDT and CDR2 is YYEEEE in the germline V gene. The CDR3 runs 14 residues. V shed 3 bases, J shed 5 bases, and the junction held 3 bases outside the gene matches. About this clonotype: What it recognizes is unknown.

The sequence came from a female patient aged 2 to 10 who had a stem cell transplant for aplastic anemia, so the T cells may come from the graft donor. The sample here was PBMCs, mostly from graft donor cells, taken 180 days after TCRalphabeta/CD19-depleted stem cell transplant. The chain uses TRBV5-6 and TRBJ2-5; 11 bases are a match to TRBD1. CDR3 DNA: TGTGCCAGCAGCTGGGACAGGGGGGTGGAGACCCAGTACTTC. Protein product: CASSWDRGVETQYF.